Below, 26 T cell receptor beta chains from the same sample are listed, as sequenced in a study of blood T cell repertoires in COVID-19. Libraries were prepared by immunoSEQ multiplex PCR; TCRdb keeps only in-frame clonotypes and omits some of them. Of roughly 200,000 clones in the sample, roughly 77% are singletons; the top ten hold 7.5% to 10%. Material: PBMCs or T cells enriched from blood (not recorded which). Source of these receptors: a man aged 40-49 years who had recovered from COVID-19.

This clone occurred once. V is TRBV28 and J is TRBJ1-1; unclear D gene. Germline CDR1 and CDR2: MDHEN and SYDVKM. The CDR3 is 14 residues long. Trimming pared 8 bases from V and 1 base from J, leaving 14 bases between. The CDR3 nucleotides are TGTGCCAGCGGCCTCGGAGGTCGGAACACTGAAGCTTTCTTT. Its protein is CASGLGGRNTEAFF.

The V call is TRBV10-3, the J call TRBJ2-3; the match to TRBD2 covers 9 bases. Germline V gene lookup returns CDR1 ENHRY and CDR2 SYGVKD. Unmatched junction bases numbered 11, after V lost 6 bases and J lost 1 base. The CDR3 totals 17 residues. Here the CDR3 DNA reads TGTGCCATCAGCGGAGGGGAAGCGGGAGGCGGCACAGATACGCAGTATTTT. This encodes CAISGGEAGGGTDTQYF.

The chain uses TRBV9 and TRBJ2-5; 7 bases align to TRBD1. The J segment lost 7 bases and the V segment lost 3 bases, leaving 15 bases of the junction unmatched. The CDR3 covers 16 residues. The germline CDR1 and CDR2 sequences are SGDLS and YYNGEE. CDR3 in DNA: TGTGCCAGCAGCGCGCTGGGACGGACAGGCGTGGGGACCCAGTACTTC. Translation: CASSALGRTGVGTQYF.

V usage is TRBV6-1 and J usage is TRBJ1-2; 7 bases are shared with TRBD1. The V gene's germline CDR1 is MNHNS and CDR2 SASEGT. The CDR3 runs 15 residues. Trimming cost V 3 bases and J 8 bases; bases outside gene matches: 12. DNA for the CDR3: TGTGCCAGCAGTGACCCCGGACAGGCCTTAGAGGGCTACACCTTC. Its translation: CASSDPGQALEGYTF.

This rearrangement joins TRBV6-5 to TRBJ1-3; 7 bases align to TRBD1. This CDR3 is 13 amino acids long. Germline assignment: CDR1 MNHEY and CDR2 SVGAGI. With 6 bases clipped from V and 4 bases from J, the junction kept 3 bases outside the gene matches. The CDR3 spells CASRRGLGNTIYF. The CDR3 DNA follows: TGTGCCAGCAGGAGGGGGCTAGGAAACACCATATATTTT.

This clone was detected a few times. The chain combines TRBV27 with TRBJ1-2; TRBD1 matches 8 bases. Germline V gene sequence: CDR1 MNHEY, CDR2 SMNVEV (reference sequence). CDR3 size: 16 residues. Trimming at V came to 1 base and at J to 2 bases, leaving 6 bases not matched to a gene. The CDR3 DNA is TGTGCCAGCAGTTTATTAGGCCAGGGGGCAAACTATGGCTACACCTTC. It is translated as CASSLLGQGANYGYTF.

This chain's CDR3 is CASTRDSYGYTF. The CDR3 DNA reads TGTGCCAGCACCCGGGACAGCTATGGCTACACCTTC. The chain links TRBV21-1 to TRBJ1-2; no check of the table's D call, TRBD1, against the DNA was made. TRBV21-1 has pseudogene status. The CDR3 is 12 amino acids.

The CDR3 is CSAPTGDEQYF. The CDR3 DNA follows: TGCAGTGCCCCGACAGGGGACGAGCAGTACTTC. The chain carries TRBV20-1 and TRBJ2-7, with TRBD1 matching 8 bases. This CDR3 spans 11 amino acids. Germline trimming cut 6 bases from V and 5 bases from J; bases unmatched to any gene: 3. CDR1 is DFQATT, CDR2 SNEGSKA, per germline (reference sequence).

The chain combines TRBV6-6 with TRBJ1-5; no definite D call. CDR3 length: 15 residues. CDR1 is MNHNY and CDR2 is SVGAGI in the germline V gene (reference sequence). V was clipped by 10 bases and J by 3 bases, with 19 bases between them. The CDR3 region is CATNPQPGDNQPQHF. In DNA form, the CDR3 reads TGTGCCACCAACCCCCAGCCTGGAGACAATCAGCCCCAGCATTTT.

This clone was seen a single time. The CDR3 spells CASSETTGWNYGYTF. For the CDR3, the DNA is TGTGCCAGCAGTGAGACGACAGGGTGGAACTATGGCTACACCTTC. The chain combines TRBV6-1 with TRBJ1-2; 7 positions agree with TRBD1. The CDR3 covers 15 residues. V was pared by 3 bases and J by 2 bases, with 6 bases of the junction left unmatched. The germline V gene encodes CDR1 MNHNS and CDR2 SASEGT.

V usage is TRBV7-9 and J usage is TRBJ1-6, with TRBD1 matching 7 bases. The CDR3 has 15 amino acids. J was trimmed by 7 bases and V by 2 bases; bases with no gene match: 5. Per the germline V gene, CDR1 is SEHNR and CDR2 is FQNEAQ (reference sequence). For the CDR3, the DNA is TGTGCCAGCAGCTTAACACCACAGGGGAATTCACCCCTCCACTTT. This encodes CASSLTPQGNSPLHF.

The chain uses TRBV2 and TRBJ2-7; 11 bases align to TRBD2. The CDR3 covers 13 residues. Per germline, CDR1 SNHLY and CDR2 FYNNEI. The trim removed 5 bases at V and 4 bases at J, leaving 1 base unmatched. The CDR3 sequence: CASSRLAGYEQYF. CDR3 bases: TGTGCCAGCAGTAGACTAGCGGGGTACGAGCAGTACTTC.

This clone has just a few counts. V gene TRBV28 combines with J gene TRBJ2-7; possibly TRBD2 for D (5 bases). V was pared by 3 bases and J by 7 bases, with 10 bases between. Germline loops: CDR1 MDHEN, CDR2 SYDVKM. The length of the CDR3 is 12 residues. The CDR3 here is CASSLRAAEQYF. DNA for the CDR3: TGTGCCAGCAGTTTGCGGGCGGCGGAGCAGTACTTC.

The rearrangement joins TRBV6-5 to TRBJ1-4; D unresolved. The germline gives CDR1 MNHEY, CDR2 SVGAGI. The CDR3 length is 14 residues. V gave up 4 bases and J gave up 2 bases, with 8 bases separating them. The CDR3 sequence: CASSSRGTNEKLFF. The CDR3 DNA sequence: TGTGCCAGCAGTTCGCGAGGGACTAATGAAAAACTGTTTTTT.

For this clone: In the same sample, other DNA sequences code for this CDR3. CDR3 in amino acids: CATSSTRNTEAFF. As DNA, the CDR3 is TGTGCCACCAGCAGTACCAGGAACACTGAAGCTTTCTTT. V is TRBV15 and J is TRBJ1-1; the D is unclear. Germline V gives CDR1 LNHNV, CDR2 YYDKDF (reference sequence). V was pared by 3 bases and J by 1 base, with 6 bases between. This CDR3 comprises 13 residues.

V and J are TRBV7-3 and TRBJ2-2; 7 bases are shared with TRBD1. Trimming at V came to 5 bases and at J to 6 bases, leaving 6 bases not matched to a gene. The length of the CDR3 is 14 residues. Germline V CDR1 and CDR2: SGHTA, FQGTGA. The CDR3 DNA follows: TGTGCCAGCAGCAGTGACAGGGTCCCCGGGGAGCTGTTTTTT. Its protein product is CASSSDRVPGELFF.

The CDR3 loop reads CASSLALAGVIDTQYF. The CDR3 coding sequence is TGCGCCAGCAGCTTGGCCTTAGCGGGAGTGATAGATACGCAGTATTTT. The chain employs TRBV5-1 and TRBJ2-3; 9 bases match TRBD2. V gave up 0 bases and J gave up 5 bases; unmatched junction bases: 7. The germline CDR1 and CDR2 sequences are SGHRS and YFSETQ. The CDR3 has 16 amino acids.

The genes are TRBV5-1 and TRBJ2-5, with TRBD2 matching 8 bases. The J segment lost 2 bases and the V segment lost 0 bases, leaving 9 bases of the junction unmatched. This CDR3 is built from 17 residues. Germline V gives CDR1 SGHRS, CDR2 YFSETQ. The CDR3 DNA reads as TGCGCCAGCAGCTTGGGGCCTAGCGGGCTAAAACAAGAGACCCAGTACTTC. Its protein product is CASSLGPSGLKQETQYF.

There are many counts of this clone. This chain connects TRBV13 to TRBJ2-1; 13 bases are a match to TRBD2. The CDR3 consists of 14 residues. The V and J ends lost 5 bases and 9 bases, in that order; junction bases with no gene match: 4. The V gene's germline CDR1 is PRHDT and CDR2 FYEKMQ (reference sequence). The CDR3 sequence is CASSVLAGGLEQFF. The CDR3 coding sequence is TGTGCCAGCAGCGTACTAGCGGGGGGGCTTGAGCAGTTCTTC.

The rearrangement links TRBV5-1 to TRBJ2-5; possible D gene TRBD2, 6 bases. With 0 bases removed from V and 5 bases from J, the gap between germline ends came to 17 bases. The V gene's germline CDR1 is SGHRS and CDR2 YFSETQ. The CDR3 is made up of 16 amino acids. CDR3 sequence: CASSLVRGREWETQYF. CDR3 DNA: TGCGCCAGCAGCTTGGTTCGGGGACGGGAGTGGGAGACCCAGTACTTC. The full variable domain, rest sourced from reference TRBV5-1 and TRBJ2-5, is KAGVTQTPRYLIKTRGQQVTLSCSPISGHRSVSWYQQTPGQGLQFLFEYFSETQRNKGNFPGRFSGRQFSNSRSEMNVSTLELGDSALYLCASSLVRGREWETQYFGPGTRLLVL.

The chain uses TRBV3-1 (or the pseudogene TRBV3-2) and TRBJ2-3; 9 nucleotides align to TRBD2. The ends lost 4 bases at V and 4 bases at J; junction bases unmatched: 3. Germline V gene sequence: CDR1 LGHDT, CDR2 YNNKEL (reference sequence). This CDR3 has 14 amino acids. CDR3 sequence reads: CASSPRLAADTQYF. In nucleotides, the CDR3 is TGTGCCAGCAGCCCCCGACTAGCGGCAGATACGCAGTATTTT.

The DNA for the CDR3 is TGTGCCAGCAGCCAAGTGGCGGACTCTAATGAAAAACTGTTTTTT. Translating it yields CASSQVADSNEKLFF. This sequence joins TRBV4-2 and TRBJ1-4; D gene uncertain. Trimming pared 1 base from V and 3 bases from J, leaving 9 bases between. Germline CDR1 and CDR2: LGHNA and YNFKEQ. CDR3 length: 15 residues.

The CDR3 sequence is CASSSRTGVMGYGYTF. For the CDR3, the DNA is TGCGCCAGCAGTTCCCGGACAGGGGTTATGGGCTATGGCTACACCTTC. V usage is TRBV5-1 and J usage is TRBJ1-2; 9 bases are shared with TRBD1. The CDR3 loop spans 16 amino acids. CDR1 is SGHRS, CDR2 YFSETQ, per germline. V trimming: 5 bases; J trimming: 4 bases; junction bases outside the gene matches: 12.

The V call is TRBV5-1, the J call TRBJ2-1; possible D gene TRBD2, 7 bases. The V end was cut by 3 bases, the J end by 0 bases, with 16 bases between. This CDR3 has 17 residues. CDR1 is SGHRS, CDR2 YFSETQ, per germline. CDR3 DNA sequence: TGCGCCAGCAGCTCGTTTGGGGGGGCCAGCTCCTACAATGAGCAGTTCTTC. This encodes CASSSFGGASSYNEQFF.

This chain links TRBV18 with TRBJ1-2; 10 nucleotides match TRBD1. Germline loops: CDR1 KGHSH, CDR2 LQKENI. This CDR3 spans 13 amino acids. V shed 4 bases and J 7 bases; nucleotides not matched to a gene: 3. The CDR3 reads CASSRDRGTGYTF. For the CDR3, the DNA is TGTGCCAGCTCACGGGACAGGGGCACTGGCTACACCTTC.

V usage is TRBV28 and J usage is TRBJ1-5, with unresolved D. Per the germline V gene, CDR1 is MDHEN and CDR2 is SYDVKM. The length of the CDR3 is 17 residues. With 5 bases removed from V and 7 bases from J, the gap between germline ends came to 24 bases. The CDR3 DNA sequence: TGTGCCAGCAGTCTACCCCGGGGTGTGGGTGGAAGACAGCCCCAGCATTTT. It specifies CASSLPRGVGGRQPQHF.